This is a list of T cell receptor beta chains from one sample in a study of CD8 T cells in ankylosing spondylitis. One entry per CDR3 protein results from TCRdb running MiXCR on the 5' RACE reads. The sample has about 540,000 distinct CDR3 sequences, approximately 12% seen once; the top ten hold about 6.5%. Material: blood, either unsorted or a sorted T cell fraction (not recorded which). The receptors were gathered from a male donor with ankylosing spondylitis. CDR3s include the opening cysteine and the closing phenylalanine or tryptophan. Each record gives: clone size, J gene, D gene, V gene, CDR3 protein, CDR3 DNA. A D gene is named only where the DNA matches it firmly. Some rows have no size entry. The others give once, few or many, or a class for an expanded clone.

. | TRBJ2-2 | TRBD2 | TRBV24-1 | CATSDPTSGYTGELFF | TGTGCCACCAGTGACCCGACTAGCGGGTACACCGGGGAGCTGTTTTTT
. | TRBJ1-1 | . | TRBV12-3/TRBV12-4 | CASMRVNTEAFF | TGTGCCAGCATGAGAGTGAACACTGAAGCTTTCTTT
. | TRBJ2-5 | . | TRBV5-6 | CASSSAHYRGETQYF | TGTGCCAGCAGCTCCGCCCATTATAGGGGGGAGACCCAGTACTTC
few | TRBJ2-4 | . | TRBV11-1 | CASSLGLGGTIAKNIQYF | TGTGCCAGCAGCTTGGGGCTTGGAGGGACGATAGCCAAAAACATTCAGTACTTC
. | TRBJ1-1 | . | TRBV11-2 | CASSLSPGHTEAFF | TGTGCCAGCAGCTTATCCCCGGGGCACACTGAAGCTTTCTTT
many | TRBJ1-1 | . | TRBV12-5 | CASGDRRQADTEAFF | TGTGCTAGTGGTGACAGGAGACAGGCTGACACTGAAGCTTTCTTT
few | TRBJ2-3 | TRBD2 | TRBV6-1 | CASSGRQRDWTDTQYF | TGTGCCAGCAGTGGACGTCAGCGGGATTGGACAGATACGCAGTATTTT
. | TRBJ2-1 | . | TRBV7-2 | CASSVHLDISYNEQFF | TGTGCCAGCAGCGTCCACCTCGATATCTCCTACAATGAGCAGTTCTTC
many | TRBJ2-7 | . | TRBV29-1 | CSVTLGQGHEQYF | TGCAGCGTGACCCTAGGTCAGGGTCACGAGCAGTACTTC
many | TRBJ1-1 | . | TRBV20-1 | CSASNPRRNTEAFF | TGCAGTGCTAGTAACCCCAGGAGGAACACTGAAGCTTTCTTT
few | TRBJ1-2 | . | TRBV6-6 | CASSYDRHGYTF | TGTGCCAGCAGTTACGACCGCCATGGCTACACCTTC
few | TRBJ1-2 | . | TRBV6-5 | CASSGGLGYTF | TGTGCCAGCAGCGGGGGGCTTGGCTACACCTTC
few | TRBJ1-1 | . | TRBV11-2 | CASSLEGETTEAFF | TGTGCCAGCAGCTTAGAGGGGGAGACCACTGAAGCTTTCTTT
. | TRBJ2-5 | TRBD1 | TRBV12-3/TRBV12-4 | CASSFLGTGTLLNQETQYF | TGTGCCAGCAGTTTCCTCGGGACAGGTACCCTATTGAACCAAGAGACCCAGTACTTC
few | TRBJ2-7 | . | TRBV7-9 | CASSVPGHPREQYF | TGTGCCAGCAGCGTGCCGGGACATCCTCGCGAGCAGTACTTC
. | TRBJ1-4 | . | TRBV10-3 | CAISEVRTSGTTNEKLFF | TGTGCCATCAGTGAAGTTCGGACAAGCGGAACAACTAATGAAAAACTGTTTTTT
few | TRBJ2-3 | TRBD2 | TRBV24-1 | CATSDARLASTDTQYF | TGTGCCACCAGTGATGCAAGACTAGCGAGCACAGATACGCAGTATTTT
few | TRBJ2-7 | . | TRBV7-8 | CASSLTGSAYEQYF | TGTGCCAGCAGCTTAACCGGGTCCGCCTACGAGCAGTACTTC
few | TRBJ2-7 | . | TRBV11-2 | CASSPTLGQTYEQYF | TGTGCCAGCAGCCCTACCCTGGGACAAACCTACGAGCAGTACTTC
few | TRBJ2-1 | TRBD2 | TRBV24-1 | CATSDPGLALGGEQFF | TGTGCCACCAGTGACCCGGGACTAGCCTTGGGTGGGGAGCAGTTCTTC
. | TRBJ1-2 | . | TRBV12-3/TRBV12-4 | CASSSNRVSYGYTF | TGTGCCAGCAGTAGCAACAGGGTTAGCTATGGCTACACCTTC
. | TRBJ2-1 | TRBD2 | TRBV4-2 | CASSQGPGLWQFF | TGTGCCAGCAGCCAAGGGCCGGGACTATGGCAGTTCTTC
many | TRBJ2-7 | TRBD2 | TRBV12-3/TRBV12-4 | CASSLGTSGTYEQYF | TGCGCCAGCAGCTTGGGGACTAGCGGTACCTACGAGCAGTACTTC
. | TRBJ1-1 | TRBD1 | TRBV5-5 | CASSQTGTGMFEAFF | TGTGCCAGCAGCCAAACCGGGACAGGGATGTTTGAGGCTTTCTTT
once | TRBJ1-3 | . | TRBV30 | CAWSAPREPERNTIYF | TGTGCCTGGAGTGCCCCCCGGGAACCCGAGAGGAACACCATATATTTT
many | TRBJ2-1 | . | TRBV29-1 | CSVEGGALYNEQFF | TGCAGCGTTGAAGGGGGAGCCCTCTACAATGAGCAGTTCTTC
few | TRBJ2-2 | . | TRBV11-2 | CASSPLPVSANTGELFF | TGTGCCAGCAGCCCACTTCCCGTATCCGCGAACACCGGGGAGCTGTTTTTT
few | TRBJ2-2 | TRBD2 | TRBV5-1 | CASRLGTSGLNTGELFF | TGCGCCAGCAGACTAGGGACTAGCGGACTGAACACCGGGGAGCTGTTTTTT
. | TRBJ2-3 | . | TRBV7-9 | CASSRGEDTQYF | TGTGCCAGCAGCAGAGGAGAAGATACGCAGTATTTT
few | TRBJ1-2 | TRBD1 | TRBV15 | CATSRETGEGNYGYTF | TGTGCCACCAGCAGAGAGACAGGGGAGGGAAACTATGGCTACACCTTC
few | TRBJ2-2 | . | TRBV5-6 | CASSLAGPTGELFF | TGTGCCAGCAGCTTGGCCGGACCGACCGGGGAGCTGTTTTTT
many | TRBJ1-1 | TRBD1 | TRBV24-1 | CATSLDRSDTEAFF | TGTGCCACCTCGCTGGACAGGTCGGACACTGAAGCTTTCTTT
few | TRBJ1-2 | TRBD1 | TRBV6-1 | CASSEVWTGDGYGYTF | TGTGCCAGCAGTGAAGTTTGGACAGGGGACGGATATGGCTACACCTTC
. | TRBJ2-3 | . | TRBV24-1 | CATSDWSQSTDTQYF | TGTGCCACCAGTGATTGGAGTCAGAGCACAGATACGCAGTATTTT
. | TRBJ2-5 | TRBD1 | TRBV15 | CATGDRGTQETQYF | TGTGCCACGGGGGACAGGGGGACCCAAGAGACCCAGTACTTC
few | TRBJ1-2 | TRBD1 | TRBV29-1 | CSAAGTGIVYGYTF | TGCAGCGCAGCGGGGACAGGGATCGTTTATGGCTACACCTTC
. | TRBJ2-3 | . | TRBV7-2 | CASSLVLTHSTDTQYF | TGTGCCAGCAGCTTGGTGCTGACACATAGCACAGATACGCAGTATTTT
few | TRBJ2-5 | . | TRBV29-1 | CSVVPGDQETQYF | TGCAGCGTTGTCCCTGGGGACCAAGAGACCCAGTACTTC
many | TRBJ1-1 | TRBD1 | TRBV5-1 | CASSPDRVEAFF | TGCGCCAGCAGCCCGGACAGGGTAGAGGCTTTCTTT
few | TRBJ2-3 | . | TRBV11-2 | CASSPLGRARTFTDTQYF | TGTGCCAGCAGCCCCCTAGGGCGGGCCAGAACCTTCACAGATACGCAGTATTTT
. | TRBJ2-7 | . | TRBV5-1 | CASDSGLGSSYEQYF | TGCGCCAGCGACTCAGGACTGGGGAGCTCCTACGAGCAGTACTTC
. | TRBJ2-7 | . | TRBV12-3/TRBV12-4 | CASSLQGDSNPYEQYF | TGTGCCAGCAGTTTACAAGGGGACTCTAACCCCTACGAGCAGTACTTC
. | TRBJ2-1 | TRBD2 | TRBV20-1 | CSARGFSSGRSSYNEQFF | TGCAGTGCTAGGGGTTTTTCTAGCGGACGAAGCTCCTACAATGAGCAGTTCTTC